The clone carrying this T cell receptor (beta chain) was recorded at least ten times. The germline CDR1 and CDR2 sequences are SNHLY and FYNNEI. The CDR3 has 11 residues. V lost 4 bases and J lost 9, with 7 bases in between. Researchers classed hyperthyroidism as stable given no ophthalmopathy within 18 months of follow-up. Diagnoses were established from clinical symptoms, serum thyroxine, TRAb, thyroid ultrasound and orbital computed tomography. The authors isolated PBMCs from more than 9 ml of fresh peripheral blood. The data are from a study of Graves' ophthalmopathy and Graves' hyperthyroidism. TCR beta CDR3 regions were amplified from RNA transcripts. An initial RT-PCR round employing HTBI primers preceded a second-round multiplex PCR. TCRdb processed the multiplex PCR reads anew with MiXCR; each CDR3 protein has one entry. The sample lists 350,000 to 400,000 distinct CDR3 sequences, approximately 15% occurring once.

Material for sequencing was peripheral blood. The rearrangement links TRBV2 to TRBJ2-4; D ambiguous. The clonotype originates from a woman aged 18 to 35 with stable Graves' hyperthyroidism. The DNA for the CDR3 is TGTGCCAGCAGTGGGGTCGGCATTCAGTACTTC. Protein: CASSGVGIQYF.